The 21 T cell receptor beta chains presented below share a single source sample, sequenced in a study of response to subunit inactivated influenza vaccine. TCRdb re-called the RT-PCR reads through MiXCR, storing one row per CDR3 protein. Of approximately 160,000 distinct CDR3 sequences in the sample, roughly a tenth were seen once. The starting material was CD8+ T cells sorted from PBMCs, obtained around 25 months after vaccination. The receptors originated from a man aged 50 to 75 who received an inactivated influenza vaccine.

The sample holds one count of this clonotype. CDR3 residues: CSGGRTSGRSTDTQYF. The DNA of the CDR3 is TGCAGTGGGGGCAGGACTAGCGGGCGAAGCACAGATACGCAGTATTTT. The V and J genes are TRBV20-1 and TRBJ2-3; 11 bases are shared with TRBD2. CDR1 DFQATT and CDR2 SNEGSKA come from the germline V gene (reference sequence). This CDR3 is built from 16 residues. Trimming took 7 bases from V and 0 from J; bases not matched to a gene: 9.

The CDR3 region is CASSFSGVWSNEQFF. CDR3 nucleotide sequence: TGTGCCAGCAGTTTCAGCGGGGTTTGGTCCAATGAGCAGTTCTTC. The chain recombines TRBV6-5 with TRBJ2-1, with 7 nucleotides matching TRBD2. CDR1 is MNHEY, CDR2 SVGAGI, per germline. The V and J ends lost 4 bases and 6 bases, in that order; junction bases with no gene match: 9. The CDR3 consists of 15 residues.

This clonotype was counted at least ten times. V usage is TRBV6-5 and J usage is TRBJ2-1, with D hard to call. The CDR3 has 16 amino acids. Germline V lookup: CDR1 MNHEY, CDR2 SVGAGI. Trimming pared 0 bases from V and 3 bases from J, leaving 12 bases between. The CDR3 DNA reads TGTGCCAGCAGTTACTCGTCTTTTTACAACTACAATGAGCAGTTCTTC. It translates to CASSYSSFYNYNEQFF.

Remarks on this clonotype: One base away lies a much larger clone, so this may be a sequencing read error. The J gene is TRBJ2-1, the V gene TRBV3-1; D not certain. Germline V gives CDR1 LGHDT, CDR2 YNNKEL (reference sequence). The CDR3 has 14 amino acids. CDR3 nucleotides: TGTGTCAGCAGCCAAGAACTACGGGCCAATGAGCAGTTCTTC. It encodes CVSSQELRANEQFF.

V and J are TRBV5-1 and TRBJ2-1, with D maybe TRBD1 (6 bases). CDR3 length equals 15 residues. CDR1 is SGHRS, CDR2 YFSETQ, per germline. V was clipped by 8 bases and J by 7 bases, with 22 bases between them. The CDR3 loop reads CASDEEGGNRNEQFF. The CDR3 DNA reads as TGCGCCAGTGACGAAGAAGGGGGTAATAGGAATGAGCAGTTCTTC.

This chain uses TRBV4-3 with TRBJ1-4; no firm D call. V lost 0 bases to trimming and J lost 4 bases, with 18 bases between them. There are 18 residues in the CDR3. Germline V lookup: CDR1 LGHNA, CDR2 YSLEER. CDR3 in amino acids: CASSQDMVVGSGNEKLFF. CDR3 nucleotides: TGCGCCAGCAGCCAAGATATGGTGGTTGGCAGCGGTAATGAAAAACTGTTTTTT.

There are a few counts of this clonotype. This chain links TRBV3-1 with TRBJ2-7; TRBD1 aligns across 7 bases. This CDR3 contains 15 residues. The germline V gene encodes CDR1 LGHDT and CDR2 YNNKEL (reference sequence). V lost 2 bases and J lost 2; bases outside the gene matches: 6. CDR3 DNA sequence: TGTGCCAGCAGCCAACCCGGGGACAGCCCCTACGAGCAGTACTTC. Its protein product is CASSQPGDSPYEQYF.

This clonotype was observed at least ten times. This sequence joins TRBV7-9 and TRBJ2-7; a weak D match, TRBD1 (5 bases). Trimming took 5 bases from V and 2 from J, leaving 16 bases between them. CDR3 size: 15 residues. CDR1 is SEHNR and CDR2 is FQNEAQ in the germline V gene (reference sequence). The CDR3 protein is CASSAERQPTYEQYF. CDR3 DNA sequence: TGTGCCAGCAGCGCCGAGAGACAGCCTACCTACGAGCAGTACTTC.

This clonotype was recorded at least ten times. The chain carries TRBV12-3 or TRBV12-4 and TRBJ2-5, with 10 bases aligning to TRBD1. The CDR3 sequence is 14 residues long. The trim removed 5 bases at V and 4 bases at J, leaving 4 bases unmatched. The CDR3 DNA reads TGTGCCAGCAGTCGGACAGGGGGACTAGAGACCCAGTACTTC. Translating it yields CASSRTGGLETQYF.

The chain has TRBV29-1 and TRBJ2-5; 8 positions agree with TRBD2. Germline V gene data show CDR1 as SQVTM and CDR2 as ANQGSEA. CDR3 length equals 17 residues. Trimming cost V 3 bases and J 2 bases; bases outside gene matches: 14. CDR3 nucleotide sequence: TGCAGCGTTGAGATCCCCTATACTAGCGGAGTTCAAGAGACCCAGTACTTC. Translation gives CSVEIPYTSGVQETQYF. The variable domain in full, completed from reference TRBV29-1 and TRBJ2-5, reads SAVISQKPSRDICQRGTSLTIQCQVDSQVTMMFWYRQQPGQSLTLIATANQGSEATYESGFVIDKFPISRPNLTFSTLTVSNMSPEDSSIYLCSVEIPYTSGVQETQYFGPGTRLLVL.

This clonotype was recorded a few times. This rearrangement joins TRBV13 to TRBJ1-4, with no clear D. Trimming pared 5 bases from V and 6 bases from J, leaving 10 bases between. This CDR3 is built from 13 residues. CDR1 and CDR2 (germline): PRHDT, FYEKMQ (reference sequence). The CDR3 region is CASSTGGDEKLFF. CDR3 nucleotide sequence: TGTGCCAGCAGCACGGGAGGAGATGAAAAACTGTTTTTT. Full variable domain (missing parts from reference TRBV13 and TRBJ1-4): AAGVIQSPRHLIKEKRETATLKCYPIPRHDTVYWYQQGPGQDPQFLISFYEKMQSDKGSIPDRFSAQQFSDYHSELNMSSLELGDSALYFCASSTGGDEKLFFGSGTQLSVL.

This clonotype was seen ten or more times. The V and J genes are TRBV6-2 or TRBV6-3 and TRBJ2-1; TRBD2 might be the D (5 bases). CDR3 length: 17 amino acids. The V end was cut by 2 bases, the J end by 0 bases, with 14 bases between. CDR1 and CDR2 (germline): MNHEY, SVGEGT. The CDR3 is CASSYSLEEISYNEQFF. CDR3 bases: TGTGCCAGCAGTTACAGCCTGGAGGAGATCTCCTACAATGAGCAGTTCTTC.

The rearrangement uses TRBV7-6 and TRBJ2-3; TRBD2 agrees at 10 bases. Per the germline V gene, CDR1 is SGHVS and CDR2 is FNYEAQ. The CDR3 runs 16 residues. The junction had 13 bases not matched to a gene; V was cut back by 5 bases and J by 8 bases. DNA for the CDR3: TGTGCCAGCAGCGAACGACTAGCGGGTCCCCTTTCTACGCAGTATTTT. Its protein product is CASSERLAGPLSTQYF.

The sample holds many counts of this clonotype. The chain carries TRBV12-3 or TRBV12-4 and TRBJ2-3, with no clear D. CDR3 size: 14 residues. The V end lost 6 bases, the J end lost 7 bases, and 17 bases lay between the germline ends. CDR3: CASSLLETLNTQYF. The CDR3 DNA reads as TGTGCCAGCAGCTTACTTGAAACCCTTAATACGCAGTATTTT.

The chain carries TRBV7-2 and TRBJ2-1, with D perhaps matching TRBD2 (6 bases). Trimming pared 4 bases from V and 4 bases from J, leaving 17 bases between. The germline gives CDR1 SGHTA, CDR2 FQGNSA. CDR3 length equals 16 residues. Here the CDR3 DNA reads TGTGCCAGCAGCTCCCCTGGCGGGGATTTATACAATGAGCAGTTCTTC. It encodes CASSSPGGDLYNEQFF.

This chain links TRBV28 with TRBJ2-7, with 7 bases that match TRBD1. This CDR3 is built from 14 residues. The V gene's germline CDR1 is MDHEN and CDR2 SYDVKM. V was clipped by 5 bases and J by 3 bases; unmatched bases: 7. This CDR3 is CASSPDRVNYEQYF. The CDR3 DNA follows: TGTGCCAGCAGTCCCGACAGGGTCAACTACGAGCAGTACTTC.

This clonotype was recorded a few times. The chain recombines TRBV11-2 with TRBJ2-5; D is undetermined. V lost 3 bases, J lost 5 bases, and 10 bases lay in between. The CDR3 is 13 residues long. CDR1 and CDR2 from the germline V gene are SGHAT and FQNNGV. CDR3 in amino acids: CASSFFAGETQYF. CDR3 bases: TGTGCCAGCAGCTTCTTCGCTGGTGAGACCCAGTACTTC. Full variable domain (missing parts from reference TRBV11-2 and TRBJ2-5): EAGVAQSPRYKIIEKRQSVAFWCNPISGHATLYWYQQILGQGPKLLIQFQNNGVVDDSQLPKDRFSAERLKGVDSTLKIQPAKLEDSAVYLCASSFFAGETQYFGPGTRLLVL.

This clonotype has only a few counts. The V gene is TRBV2, the J gene TRBJ2-7; 7 bases line up with TRBD1. This CDR3 contains 15 residues. V dropped 2 bases and J dropped 0; count of bases not matched to a gene: 4. The germline V gene encodes CDR1 SNHLY and CDR2 FYNNEI. CDR3 residues: CASSETGVNSYEQYF. The CDR3 coding sequence is TGTGCCAGCAGTGAAACAGGGGTAAACTCCTACGAGCAGTACTTC.

Ten or more counts support this clonotype. This chain connects TRBV6-5 to TRBJ2-3, with D possibly being TRBD1 or TRBD2 (5 bases each). Trimming took 4 bases from V and 4 from J, leaving 9 bases between them. The CDR3 is 13 residues long. Germline values: CDR1 MNHEY, CDR2 SVGAGI. In DNA, the CDR3 is TGTGCCAGCAGTTCCATGGGGGCAGATACGCAGTATTTT. This sequence encodes CASSSMGADTQYF.

This clonotype was recorded many times. The rearrangement links TRBV29-1 to TRBJ1-2, with 7 nucleotides matching TRBD1. V gave up 3 bases and J gave up 7 bases; unmatched junction bases: 8. Germline lookup yields CDR1 SQVTM and CDR2 ANQGSEA. The CDR3 length is 13 residues. The CDR3 sequence is CSVDATGVVGYTF. CDR3 in DNA: TGCAGCGTTGACGCCACAGGGGTGGTTGGCTACACCTTC.

This clonotype was detected only a few times. In nucleotides, the CDR3 is TGTGCCAGCAGCGGGACTAATCCCTACGAGCAGTACTTC. Translation gives CASSGTNPYEQYF. The gene calls are TRBV7-8 and TRBJ2-7; 7 bases map to TRBD2. CDR3 size: 13 residues. CDR1 and CDR2 (germline): SGHVS, FQNEAQ. V was clipped by 5 bases and J by 2 bases; unmatched bases: 3. Combining the CDR3 with reference TRBV7-8 and TRBJ2-7 gives the whole variable domain GAGVSQSPRYKVAKRGQDVALRCDPISGHVSLFWYQQALGQGPEFLTYFQNEAQLDKSGLPSDRFFAERPEGSVSTLKIQRTQQEDSAVYLCASSGTNPYEQYFGPGTRLTVT.